The 16 T cell receptor beta chains given below trace back to one sample, sequenced in a study of identifying expanded T cells in peripheral blood. Repertoires were generated with immunoSEQ multiplex PCR, while TCRdb's copy carries only in-frame clones and drops some. The sample yields 84,000 or so clones, about 90% seen once. The sequenced sample consisted of blood. These receptors were collected from a person aged 18 to 70 in good health.

This sequence joins TRBV5-8 and TRBJ1-1; unclear D gene. Per germline, CDR1 SGHTS and CDR2 YDEGEE. V lost 4 bases and J 4 bases, leaving 14 bases between the germline ends. This CDR3 has 14 residues. CDR3 nucleotides: TGTGCCAGCAGCAACTACGTGGGATCCACTGAAGCTTTCTTT. Translated, it gives CASSNYVGSTEAFF.

V and J are TRBV20-1 and TRBJ1-4; 7 nucleotides match TRBD1. J gave up 8 bases and V 7 bases, and 4 bases lay outside the gene matches. Germline CDR1 reads DFQATT; CDR2 reads SNEGSKA (reference sequence). The CDR3 extends over 11 amino acids. Here the CDR3 reads CSGQGVEKLFF. The CDR3 nucleotides are TGCAGTGGCCAGGGGGTAGAAAAACTGTTTTTT.

The chain couples TRBV10-1 to TRBJ2-1; D is perhaps TRBD1 (6 bases). The germline CDR1 and CDR2 sequences are WNHNN and SYGVQD (reference sequence). The CDR3 consists of 14 residues. V was trimmed by 8 bases and J by 4 bases, leaving 15 bases between them. The CDR3: CASSSGDGYNEQFF. The CDR3 DNA reads TGCGCCAGCTCCTCAGGGGACGGGTACAATGAGCAGTTCTTC.

The genes are TRBV5-4 and TRBJ2-3, with 11 bases aligning to TRBD1. Germline V lookup: CDR1 SGHNT, CDR2 YYREEE (reference sequence). The CDR3 covers 15 residues. The J segment lost 5 bases and the V segment lost 4 bases, leaving 6 bases of the junction unmatched. CDR3 protein: CASSPGTGGEDTQYF. The CDR3 DNA sequence: TGTGCCAGCAGCCCCGGGACAGGGGGTGAAGATACGCAGTATTTT.

The J gene is TRBJ1-4, the V gene TRBV7-9; D not resolved. The CDR3 is made up of 16 amino acids. Germline V gene lookup returns CDR1 SEHNR and CDR2 FQNEAQ (reference sequence). Trimming took 0 bases from V and 5 from J, leaving 13 bases between them. The DNA of the CDR3 is TGTGCCAGCAGCTTAGCGACCGGGCGTCAGAATGAAAAACTGTTTTTT. Its translation: CASSLATGRQNEKLFF.

The chain joins TRBV5-1 to TRBJ2-2; 12 bases are a match to TRBD2. V lost 3 bases to trimming and J lost 0 bases; unmatched junction nucleotides: 3. From germline, CDR1 is SGHRS and CDR2 YFSETQ. CDR3 size: 17 residues. This CDR3 reads CASSWGLAGTNTGELFF. The CDR3 nucleotides read TGCGCCAGCAGCTGGGGACTAGCGGGTACGAACACCGGGGAGCTGTTTTTT.

V usage is TRBV5-6 and J usage is TRBJ2-3, with D perhaps assigned TRBD1 or TRBD2 (5 bases each). The CDR3 length is 14 residues. CDR1 and CDR2 (germline): SGHDT, YYEEEE. Trimming pared 3 bases from V and 5 bases from J, leaving 13 bases between. The CDR3 coding sequence is TGTGCCAGCAGCTGGGGGTCCGGTGGAGATACGCAGTATTTT. This encodes CASSWGSGGDTQYF. Filled out from reference TRBV5-6 and TRBJ2-3, the complete variable domain reads DAGVTQSPTHLIKTRGQQVTLRCSPKSGHDTVSWYQQALGQGPQFIFQYYEEEERQRGNFPDRFSGHQFPNYSSELNVNALLLGDSALYLCASSWGSGGDTQYFGPGTRLTVL.

This chain links TRBV4-1 with TRBJ1-4, with D possibly matching TRBD1 (6 bases). Trimming removed 1 base at V and 4 bases at J, with 13 bases between. Germline CDR1 reads MGHRA; CDR2 reads YSYEKL. CDR3 length: 16 residues. The CDR3 is CASSQGKQGLNEKLFF. CDR3 DNA sequence: TGCGCCAGCAGCCAAGGCAAACAGGGACTTAATGAAAAACTGTTTTTT.

The chain couples TRBV5-1 to TRBJ1-4; D might be TRBD1 (5 bases). The CDR3 length is 16 residues. V lost 7 bases to trimming and J lost 0 bases, with 16 bases between them. CDR1 and CDR2 (germline): SGHRS, YFSETQ. The CDR3 DNA reads TGCGCCAGCTCCTCCCGGCAGGGTTCAACTAATGAAAAACTGTTTTTT. Protein sequence: CASSSRQGSTNEKLFF.

In DNA form, the CDR3 reads TGTGCCACCCACAGGGATAGCACAGATACGCAGTATTTT. Translation gives CATHRDSTDTQYF. The V call is TRBV19, the J call TRBJ2-3; possibly TRBD1 for D (6 bases). The germline V gene encodes CDR1 LNHDA and CDR2 SQIVND (reference sequence). The CDR3 runs to 13 residues. The V and J ends lost 10 bases and 0 bases respectively, with 11 bases between them.

J is TRBJ2-3 and V is TRBV10-3, with 8 bases that match TRBD1. CDR3 length: 15 residues. Trimming at V came to 4 bases and at J to 3 bases, leaving 6 bases not matched to a gene. Germline CDR1 and CDR2: ENHRY and SYGVKD. The CDR3 reads CAISGRTGFTDTQYF. The CDR3 DNA sequence: TGTGCCATCAGTGGACGGACAGGGTTTACAGATACGCAGTATTTT.

The gene calls are TRBV6-5 and TRBJ2-2, with 7 bases identical to TRBD1. Germline CDR1 reads MNHEY; CDR2 reads SVGAGI. This CDR3 region has 15 residues. The trim removed 6 bases at V and 5 bases at J, leaving 9 bases unmatched. Written as DNA, the CDR3 is TGTGCCAGCAGACCAACAGGGGTTCAGACCGGGGAGCTGTTTTTT. It encodes CASRPTGVQTGELFF.

The V gene is TRBV7-9, the J gene TRBJ2-7; D gene uncertain. This CDR3 contains 13 residues. Deletions cut 4 bases from V and 2 bases from J, with 9 bases between. Per germline, CDR1 SEHNR and CDR2 FQNEAQ (reference sequence). The CDR3 sequence is CASSSGRAYEQYF. CDR3 DNA sequence: TGTGCCAGCAGCTCCGGACGGGCCTACGAGCAGTACTTC.

The V and J genes are TRBV6-5 and TRBJ2-3, with 8 positions matching TRBD1. CDR1 MNHEY and CDR2 SVGAGI come from the germline V gene. V lost 6 bases and J lost 7; bases outside the gene matches: 6. The CDR3 is made up of 13 amino acids. CDR3 nucleotide sequence: TGTGCCAGCAGACCGGACAGGGCACATACGCAGTATTTT. It codes for CASRPDRAHTQYF.

The CDR3 spells CASSLYGTGVELKQYF. CDR3 sequence (DNA): TGTGCCAGCAGCTTATACGGGACAGGGGTCGAGTTGAAGCAGTACTTC. The chain employs TRBV11-3 and TRBJ2-7; TRBD1 matches 10 bases. V shed 2 bases, J shed 8 bases, and the junction held 12 bases outside the gene matches. From germline, CDR1 is SGHNT and CDR2 YENEEA. The CDR3 has 16 residues. Full variable domain (outside the CDR3, taken from reference TRBV11-3 and TRBJ2-7): EAGVVQSPRYKIIEKKQPVAFWCNPISGHNTLYWYLQNLGQGPELLIRYENEEAVDDSQLPKDRFSAERLKGVDSTLKIQPAELGDSAVYLCASSLYGTGVELKQYFGPGTRLTVT.

DNA for the CDR3: TGTGCCAGCGGCCCGGGGACTACTAGCACAGATACGCAGTATTTT. This translates into CASGPGTTSTDTQYF. The rearrangement uses TRBV27 and TRBJ2-3, with 7 bases aligning to TRBD2. The ends lost 8 bases at V and 0 bases at J; junction bases unmatched: 8. CDR3 size: 15 residues. The V gene's germline CDR1 is MNHEY and CDR2 SMNVEV (reference sequence).